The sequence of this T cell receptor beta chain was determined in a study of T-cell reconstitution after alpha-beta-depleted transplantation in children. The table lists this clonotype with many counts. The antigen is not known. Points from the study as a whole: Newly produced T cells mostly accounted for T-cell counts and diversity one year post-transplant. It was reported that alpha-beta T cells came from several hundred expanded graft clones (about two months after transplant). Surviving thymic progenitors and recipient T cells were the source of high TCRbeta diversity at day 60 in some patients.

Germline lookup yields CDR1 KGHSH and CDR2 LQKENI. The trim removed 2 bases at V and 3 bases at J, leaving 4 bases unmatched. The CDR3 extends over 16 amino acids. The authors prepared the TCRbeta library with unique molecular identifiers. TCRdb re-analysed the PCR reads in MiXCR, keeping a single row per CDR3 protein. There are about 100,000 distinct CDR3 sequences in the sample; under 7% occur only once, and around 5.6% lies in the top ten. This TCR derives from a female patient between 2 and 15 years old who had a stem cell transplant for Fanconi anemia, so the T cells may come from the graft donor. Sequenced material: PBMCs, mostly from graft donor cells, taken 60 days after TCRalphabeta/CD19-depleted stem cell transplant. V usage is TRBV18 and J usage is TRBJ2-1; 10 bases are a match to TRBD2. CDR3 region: CASSPGLAVNYNEQFF. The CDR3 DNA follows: TGTGCCAGCTCACCAGGACTAGCGGTTAACTACAATGAGCAGTTCTTC.